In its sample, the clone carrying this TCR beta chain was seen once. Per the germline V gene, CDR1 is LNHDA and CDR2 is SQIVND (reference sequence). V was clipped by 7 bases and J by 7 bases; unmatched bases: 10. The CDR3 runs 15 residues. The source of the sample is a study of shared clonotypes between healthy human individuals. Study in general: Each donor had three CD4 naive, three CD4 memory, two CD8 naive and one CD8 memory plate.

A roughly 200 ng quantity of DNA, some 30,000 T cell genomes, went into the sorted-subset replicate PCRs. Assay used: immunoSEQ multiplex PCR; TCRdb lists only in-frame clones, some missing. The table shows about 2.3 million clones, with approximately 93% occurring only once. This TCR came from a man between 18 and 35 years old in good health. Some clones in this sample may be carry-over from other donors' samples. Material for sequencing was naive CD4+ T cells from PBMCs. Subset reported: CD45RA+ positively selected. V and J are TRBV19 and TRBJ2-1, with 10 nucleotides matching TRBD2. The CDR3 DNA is TGTGCCAGTACCACCCGAGCGGGAGGGCGTAATGAGCAGTTCTTC. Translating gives CASTTRAGGRNEQFF.